A selection of T cell receptor beta chains follows, all from one sample in a study of CD8 T cells in ankylosing spondylitis. Each CDR3 protein is one row after TCRdb ran MiXCR on the 5' RACE reads. This sample yields about 340,000 distinct CDR3 sequences, of which around 8% are seen a single time; 13% to 15% belongs to the top ten. Sequenced material: blood, either unsorted or a sorted T cell fraction (not recorded which). All receptors derive from a male donor with ankylosing spondylitis. Each CDR3 is given with its conserved first and last residue. D genes are given only for firm matches. Where a row states a size, it is once, few, many or the class of an expanded clone; other rows omit it.

v_call	d_call	clone_size	j_call	cdr3_nt	cdr3_aa
TRBV7-9	.	.	TRBJ2-4	TGTGCCAGCAGCCCCCCCCCTGGGGGGGAGGGGGGAAACATTCAGTACTTC	CASSPPPGGEGGNIQYF
TRBV12-3/TRBV12-4	.	few	TRBJ1-5	TGTGCCAGCAGTGGACAAAATAGCAATCAGCCCCAGCATTTT	CASSGQNSNQPQHF
TRBV5-1	.	.	TRBJ2-2	TGCGCCAGCAGCTTGGCCCGGGACCCCACCGGGGAGCTGTTTTTT	CASSLARDPTGELFF
TRBV27	TRBD2	few	TRBJ2-5	TGTGCCAGCAGGGGGACTAGCTTCCAAGAGACCCAGTACTTC	CASRGTSFQETQYF
TRBV2	TRBD2	many	TRBJ2-5	TGTGCCAGCAGTTACGGACTAGCGGAAGAGACCCAGTACTTC	CASSYGLAEETQYF
TRBV29-1	TRBD1	many	TRBJ2-1	TGCAGCGTTGTTCGGGACAGAGGGCCTAGTAAGCAGTTCTTC	CSVVRDRGPSKQFF
TRBV7-7	TRBD2	.	TRBJ2-3	TGTGCCAGCAGCAAAACTAGCGGGAGGCCCGCAGATACGCAGTATTTT	CASSKTSGRPADTQYF
TRBV5-6	.	few	TRBJ2-1	TGTGCCAGCAGCCAGCCCGGGGGTGTTATGAATGAGCAGTTCTTC	CASSQPGGVMNEQFF
TRBV12-5	.	.	TRBJ2-7	TGTGCTAGTGGTGAAGGGGCTACCTACGAGCAGTACTTC	CASGEGATYEQYF
TRBV29-1	.	.	TRBJ1-5	TGCAGCGTTAAATTGTCAGGAGATCAGCCCCAGCATTTT	CSVKLSGDQPQHF
TRBV5-1	TRBD1	few	TRBJ2-5	TGCGCCAGCAGCTTTTCCGGGACAGCCTCCCAAGAGACCCAGTACTTC	CASSFSGTASQETQYF
TRBV18	TRBD2	few	TRBJ2-1	TGTGCCAGCTCACCGGCTAGCGGGGAACTAGAGATCGACAATGAGCAGTTCTTC	CASSPASGELEIDNEQFF
TRBV28	.	many	TRBJ2-1	TGTGCCAGCAGTTTATACCCTAGCCGGGTCGATGAGCAGTTCTTC	CASSLYPSRVDEQFF
TRBV20-1	.	many	TRBJ2-5	TGCAGTGCTCAGGGTCACGAGACCCAGTACTTC	CSAQGHETQYF
TRBV20-1	.	.	TRBJ2-7	TGCAGTGCTAGAGCGCAGGGGCAGGTTTACTACGAGCAGTACTTC	CSARAQGQVYYEQYF
TRBV7-8	.	few	TRBJ2-7	TGTGCCAGCAGCCTTGGGACAGAGCAGTACTTC	CASSLGTEQYF
TRBV7-2	TRBD2	.	TRBJ2-7	TGTGCCAGCAGCTTAGATGGGCTAGCGGCTAATCTCGAGCAGTACTTC	CASSLDGLAANLEQYF
TRBV10-2	.	many	TRBJ2-3	TGCGCCAGCAGTGATGTGGGAAGGACAGATACGCAGTATTTT	CASSDVGRTDTQYF